This T cell receptor beta chain was captured by sequencing in a study of shared clonotypes between healthy human individuals. This table comes from immunoSEQ multiplex PCR, and its TCRdb copy is limited to in-frame clones, with some not included. The table records over 850,000 clones, 75% to 80% of them present only once. The CDR3 runs to 16 residues. CDR1 is SGHDT, CDR2 YYEEEE, per germline. Trimming removed 2 bases at V and 4 bases at J, with 18 bases between. Sequencing used memory CD4+ T cells from PBMCs. The subset was: CD45RA-negative fraction. V and J are TRBV5-6 and TRBJ1-2; D gene uncertain. The receptor was derived from a man younger than 35 in good health. Some clones in this sample may be carry-over from other donors' samples. The CDR3 DNA reads TGTGCCAGCAGCTTTAATGCCGGCAGAACTCTCTATGGCTACACCTTC. It yields the protein CASSFNAGRTLYGYTF.